This T cell receptor beta chain was obtained from a study of cytomegalovirus exposure and HLA in healthy donors. Study as a whole: According to later analysis, the same platform produced the approximately 130 validation and 666 first-cohort repertoires.

Germline V gene lookup returns CDR1 MNHEY and CDR2 SVGAGI. The CDR3 spans 14 residues. V was clipped by 7 bases and J by 5 bases; unmatched bases: 10. The donors were in the roughly 120-subject validation cohort, distinct from the approximately 670-subject first cohort. Points from the study as a whole: Rarity marked most TCR sequences, yet some public TCRs occurred in many donors. Among TCR beta chains, those listed as cytomegalovirus-associated numbered some 170.

Assay used: immunoSEQ multiplex PCR; TCRdb lists only in-frame clones, some missing. Of about 240,000 clones in the sample, around 85% were seen once. On this clone: As yet, its antigen is unknown.

The sequenced sample consisted of PBMCs. The source is a woman in her twenties or thirties in good health and CMV-seropositive. V gene TRBV6-5 combines with J gene TRBJ1-1; 7 positions match TRBD1. The CDR3 loop is CASTPQGKGTEAFF. In DNA, the CDR3 is TGTGCCAGCACCCCACAGGGGAAGGGAACTGAAGCTTTCTTT.